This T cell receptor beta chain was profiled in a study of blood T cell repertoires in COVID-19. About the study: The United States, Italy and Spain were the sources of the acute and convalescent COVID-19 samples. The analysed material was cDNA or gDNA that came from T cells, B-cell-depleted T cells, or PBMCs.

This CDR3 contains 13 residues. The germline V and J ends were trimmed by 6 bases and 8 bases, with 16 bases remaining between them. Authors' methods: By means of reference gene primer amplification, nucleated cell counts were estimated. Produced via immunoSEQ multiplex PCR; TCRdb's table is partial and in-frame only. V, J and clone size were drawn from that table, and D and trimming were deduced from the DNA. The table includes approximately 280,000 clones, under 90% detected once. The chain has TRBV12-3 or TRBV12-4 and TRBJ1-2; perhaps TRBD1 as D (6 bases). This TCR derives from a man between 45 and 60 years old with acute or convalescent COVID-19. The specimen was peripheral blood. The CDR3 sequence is CASSYRDNGGYTF. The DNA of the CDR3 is TGTGCCAGCAGCTACCGGGACAACGGAGGCTACACCTTC.